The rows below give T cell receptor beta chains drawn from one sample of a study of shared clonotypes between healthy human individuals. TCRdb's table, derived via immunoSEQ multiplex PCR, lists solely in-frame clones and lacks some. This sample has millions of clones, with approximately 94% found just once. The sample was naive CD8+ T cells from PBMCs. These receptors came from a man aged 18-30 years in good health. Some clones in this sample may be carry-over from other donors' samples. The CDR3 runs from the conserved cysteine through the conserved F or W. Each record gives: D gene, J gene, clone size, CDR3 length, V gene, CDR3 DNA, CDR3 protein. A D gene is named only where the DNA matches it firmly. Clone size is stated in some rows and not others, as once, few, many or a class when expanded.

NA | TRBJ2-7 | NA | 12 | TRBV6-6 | TGTGCCAGCAGTTCCCTAGCGACCGAGCAGTACTTC | CASSSLATEQYF
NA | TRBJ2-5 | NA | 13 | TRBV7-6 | TGTGCCAGCAGCCTGAGCGGGCAAGAGACCCAGTACTTC | CASSLSGQETQYF
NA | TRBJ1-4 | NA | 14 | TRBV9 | TGTGCCAGCAGCGTCTGGGAAGATAATGAAAAACTGTTTTTT | CASSVWEDNEKLFF
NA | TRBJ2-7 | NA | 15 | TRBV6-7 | TGTGCCAGCAGTTACTCGGGGCAGGGGCGATACGAGCAGTACTTC | CASSYSGQGRYEQYF
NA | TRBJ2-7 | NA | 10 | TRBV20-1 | TGCAGTGCTGGCTACTACGAGCAGTACTTC | CSAGYYEQYF
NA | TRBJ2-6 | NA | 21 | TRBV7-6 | TGTGCCAGCAGCATAGCCATGGACCCCATAATTCGCAGCTCTGGGGCCAACGTCCTGACTTTC | CASSIAMDPIIRSSGANVLTF
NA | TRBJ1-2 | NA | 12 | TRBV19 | TGTGCCAGTAGTAGCAGGGGTTATGGCTACACCTTC | CASSSRGYGYTF
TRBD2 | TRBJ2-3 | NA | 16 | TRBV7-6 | TGTGCCAGCAGCCAGAGTGAGCGGGAGCCTCAAGATACGCAGTATTTT | CASSQSEREPQDTQYF
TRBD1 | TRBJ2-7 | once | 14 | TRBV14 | TGTGCCAGCAGCCTAGGGGGCCCAACCTACGAGCAGTACTTC | CASSLGGPTYEQYF
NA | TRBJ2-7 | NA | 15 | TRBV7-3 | TGTGCCAGCAGCTTAGGAGTCGGGCCGGACTACGAGCAGTACTTC | CASSLGVGPDYEQYF
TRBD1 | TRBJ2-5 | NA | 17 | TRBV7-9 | TGTGCCAGCAGCCCACGTCTTGGGGACAGTCCCGGCGAGACCCAGTACTTC | CASSPRLGDSPGETQYF
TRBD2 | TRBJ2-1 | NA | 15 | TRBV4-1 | TGCGCCAGCAGCCAAATAGCGGGAGGGTCCAATGAGCAGTTCTTC | CASSQIAGGSNEQFF
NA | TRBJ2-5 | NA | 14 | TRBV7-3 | TGTGCCAGCAGCTTAAATCTGGGTACGGAGACCCAGTACTTC | CASSLNLGTETQYF
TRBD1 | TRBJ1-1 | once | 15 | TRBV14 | TGTGCCAGCAGCCAAGGGACAGGACCATTGACTGAAGCTTTCTTT | CASSQGTGPLTEAFF
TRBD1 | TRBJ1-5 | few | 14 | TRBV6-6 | TGTGCCAGCAGGCTCGGGACAGGACATCAGCCCCAGCATTTT | CASRLGTGHQPQHF
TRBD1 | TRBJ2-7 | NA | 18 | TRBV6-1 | TGTGCCAGCAGTGAGGTTATCGGACAGGGGCCCTCACCCTACGAGCAGTACTTC | CASSEVIGQGPSPYEQYF
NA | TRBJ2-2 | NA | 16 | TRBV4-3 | TGCGCCAGCAGCCAAGGCTCGGGGGCGAGCACCGGGGAGCTGTTTTTT | CASSQGSGASTGELFF
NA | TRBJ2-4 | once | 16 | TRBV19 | TGTGCCAGTAGTATAATCGTTGGGGGCTCAAAAAACATTCAGTACTTC | CASSIIVGGSKNIQYF
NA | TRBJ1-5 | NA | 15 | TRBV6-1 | TGTGCCAGCAGCACCATGGACACGACTTCACAGCCCCAGCATTTT | CASSTMDTTSQPQHF
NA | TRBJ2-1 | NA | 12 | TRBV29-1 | TGCAGCGTTGAAGAGACCTACAATGAGCAGTTCTTC | CSVEETYNEQFF
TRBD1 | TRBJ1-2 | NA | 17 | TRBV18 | TGTGCCAGCTCGGACACCAGGGGACAGGGGGCCGTCTATGGCTACACCTTC | CASSDTRGQGAVYGYTF
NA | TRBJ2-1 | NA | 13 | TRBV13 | TGTGCCAGCAGCCAAACAGGCTTCAATGAGCAGTTCTTC | CASSQTGFNEQFF
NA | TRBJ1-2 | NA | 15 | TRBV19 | TGTGCCAGTAGTCCCCGGCAGGGCGGTAGCTATGGCTACACCTTC | CASSPRQGGSYGYTF
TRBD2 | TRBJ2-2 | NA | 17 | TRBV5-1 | TGCGCCAGCAGCTCCTACCCTCCGCGGGAGCATACCGGGGAGCTGTTTTTT | CASSSYPPREHTGELFF
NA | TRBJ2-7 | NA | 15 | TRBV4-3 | TGCGCCAGCAGCCAAGATCGGGAGCTGTCCTACGAGCAGTACTTC | CASSQDRELSYEQYF
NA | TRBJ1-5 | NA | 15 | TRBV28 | TGTGCCAGCAGTTTACTGCTCGGTAGCAATCAGCCCCAGCATTTT | CASSLLLGSNQPQHF
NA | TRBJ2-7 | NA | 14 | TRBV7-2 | TGTGCCAGCAGCTTAGGTGATGGGGGCTACGAGCAGTACTTC | CASSLGDGGYEQYF
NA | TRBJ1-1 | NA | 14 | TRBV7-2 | TGTGCCAGCAGCTTAACGGCTATGAACACTGAAGCTTTCTTT | CASSLTAMNTEAFF
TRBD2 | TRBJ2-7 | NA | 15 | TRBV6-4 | TGTGCCAGCTGGGGGGGAGGCCAACCTAGATCCGAGCAGTACTTC | CASWGGGQPRSEQYF
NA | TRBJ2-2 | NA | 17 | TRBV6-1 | TGTGCCAGCAGTGAAATTTTAAATAGAGGGAACACCGGGGAGCTGTTTTTT | CASSEILNRGNTGELFF
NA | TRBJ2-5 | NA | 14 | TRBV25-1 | TGTGCCAGCAGTGAATATGGGGGTCAAGAGACCCAGTACTTC | CASSEYGGQETQYF
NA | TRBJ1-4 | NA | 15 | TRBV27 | TGTGCCAGCAGTTGGGTCGGGGGTCACCGGGAAAAACTGTTTTTT | CASSWVGGHREKLFF
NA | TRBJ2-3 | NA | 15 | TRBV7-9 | TGTGCCAGCAGCTTAGGAGTTGGCAGAACAGATACGCAGTATTTT | CASSLGVGRTDTQYF
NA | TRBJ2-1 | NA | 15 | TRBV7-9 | TGTGCCAGCAGGGCGCCCTTGAGCTCCTACAATGAGCAGTTCTTC | CASRAPLSSYNEQFF
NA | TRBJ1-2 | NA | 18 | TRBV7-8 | TGTGCCAGCAGCTTAAGGGGGGGCTCTAGCCTCCCTAACTATGGCTACACCTTC | CASSLRGGSSLPNYGYTF
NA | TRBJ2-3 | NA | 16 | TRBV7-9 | TGTGCCAGCAGCCCGGCGCGAGGAGTTAGATTAGATACGCAGTATTTT | CASSPARGVRLDTQYF
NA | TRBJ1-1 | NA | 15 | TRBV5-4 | TGTGCCAGCAGGGAGAGTGGGGAGTTTATGGCTGAAGCTTTCTTT | CASRESGEFMAEAFF
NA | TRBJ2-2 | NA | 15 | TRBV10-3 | TGTGCCATGGGACGGGACTTCGTTAACACCGGGGAGCTGTTTTTT | CAMGRDFVNTGELFF
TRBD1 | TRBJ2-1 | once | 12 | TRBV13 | TGTGCCAGCAGCTTAGGGGGACAGGGAAGGGTCTTC | CASSLGGQGRVF
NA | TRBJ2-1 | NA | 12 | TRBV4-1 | TGCGCCAGCAGCCAAATTAGGGGGGAGCAGTTCTTC | CASSQIRGEQFF
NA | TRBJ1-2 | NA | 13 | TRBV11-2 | TGTGCCAGCAGCTCCGCCCATGCGGGTGGCTACACCTTC | CASSSAHAGGYTF
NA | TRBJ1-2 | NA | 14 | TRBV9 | TGTGCCAGCAGCGTAAGGGAGGAGAACTATGGCTACACCTTC | CASSVREENYGYTF
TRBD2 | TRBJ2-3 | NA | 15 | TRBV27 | TGTGCCAGCAGTTTACCTGCGGGGGGCACAGATACGCAGTATTTT | CASSLPAGGTDTQYF
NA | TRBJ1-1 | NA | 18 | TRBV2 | TGTGCCAGCAGTGAAAGGGAACTCGTTTCTATCATGAACACTGAAGCTTTCTTT | CASSERELVSIMNTEAFF
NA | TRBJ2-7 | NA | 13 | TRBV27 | TGTGCCAGCAGTTTTGGCGGGGTGTACGAGCAGTACTTC | CASSFGGVYEQYF
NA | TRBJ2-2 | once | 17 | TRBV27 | TGTGCCAGCAGTTACCTATTCCGGGATGGGAACACCGGGGAGCTGTTTTTT | CASSYLFRDGNTGELFF
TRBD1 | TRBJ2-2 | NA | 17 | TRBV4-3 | TGCGCCAGCAGCCAAGACAGGGGGCGCGGCCCCACCGGGGAGCTGTTTTTT | CASSQDRGRGPTGELFF
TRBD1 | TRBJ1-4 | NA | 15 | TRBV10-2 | TGCGCCAGCAGTGAGCCGGGACAGGGAGTTGAAAAACTGTTTTTT | CASSEPGQGVEKLFF
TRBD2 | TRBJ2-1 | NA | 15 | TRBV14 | TGTGCCAGCAGCCAAGTGGCGGGAGTGATCAGTGAGCAGTTCTTC | CASSQVAGVISEQFF
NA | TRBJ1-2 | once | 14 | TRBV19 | TGTGCCAGTAGCCGCTCGTCCGGAAACTATGGCTACACCTTC | CASSRSSGNYGYTF
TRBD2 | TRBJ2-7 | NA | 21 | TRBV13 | TGTGCCAGCAGCTTACGGGGGACTGGACTAGCGGGACAAGAACACGACTACGAGCAGTACTTC | CASSLRGTGLAGQEHDYEQYF
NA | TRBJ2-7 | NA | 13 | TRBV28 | TGTGCCAGCAGTTTCATCATTAGCGAGCGGCAGTACTTC | CASSFIISERQYF
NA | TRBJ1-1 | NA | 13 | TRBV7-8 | TGTGCCAGCAGCTTAGGTCCAGGGAAGGAAGCTTTCTTT | CASSLGPGKEAFF
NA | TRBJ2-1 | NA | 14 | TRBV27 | TGTGCCACCCAGCCCCGCGGGGGCGAACATGAGCAGTTCTTC | CATQPRGGEHEQFF
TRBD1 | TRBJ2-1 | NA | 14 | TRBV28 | TGTGCCAGTACCGGTCAGGGGGCTCGGAATGAGCAGTTCTTC | CASTGQGARNEQFF